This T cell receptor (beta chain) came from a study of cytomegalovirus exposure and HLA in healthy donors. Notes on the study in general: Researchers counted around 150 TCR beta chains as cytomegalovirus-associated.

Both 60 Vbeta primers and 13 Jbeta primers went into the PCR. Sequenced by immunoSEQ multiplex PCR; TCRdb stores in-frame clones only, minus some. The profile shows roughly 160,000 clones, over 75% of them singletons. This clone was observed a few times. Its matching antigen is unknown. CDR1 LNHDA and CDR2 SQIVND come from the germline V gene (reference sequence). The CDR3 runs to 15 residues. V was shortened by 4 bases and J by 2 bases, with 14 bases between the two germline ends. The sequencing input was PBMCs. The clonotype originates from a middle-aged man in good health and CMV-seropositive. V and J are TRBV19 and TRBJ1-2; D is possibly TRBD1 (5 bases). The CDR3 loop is CASSKTDGFNYGYTF. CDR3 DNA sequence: TGTGCCAGTAGTAAGACAGACGGATTCAACTATGGCTACACCTTC.